This T cell receptor beta chain stems from a study of shared clonotypes between healthy human individuals (TCRdb year 2020). General notes on the study: The cohort included three men and a couple of women between 18 and 49 years of age. Per donor, three plates each were used for CD4 naive and CD4 memory, two for CD8 naive, and one for CD8 memory. To estimate repertoire size and how much clonotypes are shared between individuals, the study performed deep sequencing of blood TCR repertoires from a few healthy adults. Different laboratories and diverse techniques were used to prepare libraries and sequence TCR repertoires, to increase sequencing depth and limit assay-specific biases. Per donor, leukapheresis produced somewhere between about 0.9 and 9 billion PBMCs.

CDR1 and CDR2 are drawn from the germline V gene (reference sequence): SEHNR, FQNEAQ. V is pared back by 0 bases and J by 4 bases, with 7 bases lying between the germline termini. From the cysteine through the phenylalanine, the CDR3 covers 15 amino acids. Just the 45-base CDR3 DNA is kept, in frame starting at base 1. CD8 naive samples were CD45RO-negative cells positively selected for CCR7, giving a CD45RA+CCR7+ population that excluded TemRA cells. The donors were healthy, HIV-negative adults with no recently reported acute infections or vaccinations. Every donor was a Caucasian adult residing in Nashville, Tennessee, USA. Blood was obtained by leukapheresis, after which PBMCs were separated by Ficoll-Histopaque density gradient centrifugation and cryopreserved in liquid nitrogen vapor phase. Analytical flow cytometry was used to check the purity and quantity of each magnetically sorted T cell population. Genomic DNA was isolated from every sorted fraction and measured by UV absorbance on a Nanodrop 2000c.

What the authors observed across the whole study: Based on pairwise subsampling, the degree of clonotype sharing among donors was expected to be affected by sequencing depth. Estimated clonotype richness was generally larger for naive than for memory subsets. Sampling was limited to blood, and TCR repertoires in tissue likely differ from TCR repertoires in blood. Roughly 5.2% of naive CD4, 3.5% of naive CD8, roughly 2.4% of memory CD4, and 0.4% of memory CD8 clonotypes were shared across a few donors. Incomplete sequencing was indicated by rarefaction of sorted-subset datasets, despite the large sequencing depth. The genetic and exposure-history diversity represented was limited by the small number of donors. Compared with non-shared clonotypes, the clonotypes found in all four sorted-subset donors had higher generation probabilities.

Notes on this clone: What this receptor recognizes is not known. Base-call qualities are not available, and no considerably larger clone is one nucleotide away.

TCR CDR3 regions were amplified from genomic DNA by multiplex PCR using the deep immunoSEQ assay. Extracted genomic DNA from each cell subset was distributed evenly across all wells of several immunoSEQ 96-well plates, and each plate was treated as a replicate. Each replicate PCR for sorted subsets received around 200 ng genomic DNA, equal to roughly 30,000 T cell genomes. Purified libraries were quantified with a Qubit 3.0 fluorometer, sized on a Bioanalyzer 2100, and re-quantified with the KAPA Library Quantification kit. Each immunoSEQ 96-well plate was sequenced on its own single-read 150-cycle Illumina NextSeq 550 flow cell. In the original analysis: Because the immunoSEQ output held only junctional sequences and lacked quality scores, the filtering could not match the filtering applied to full-length reads. To assign V/J genes and CDR3, sequences were annotated using PyIR, a Python wrapper for IgBLAST v1.9, with IMGT germline references. Reads were filtered out if the reads had weak V/J assignments (E-value above 1e-6), no CDR3, stop codons, out-of-frame junctions, or ambiguous translated residues. V3J clonotypes were defined by identical inferred V gene, J gene, and CDR3 amino acid sequence. The percentage overlap between two repertoires was calculated by dividing the number of shared unique clonotypes by the size of the smaller repertoire. Richness of each repertoire was evaluated using RTK rarefaction, the Chao1 estimator, and Recon v2.1 estimates of unobserved clonotypes. Generation probabilities were computed with OLGA for all TCRbeta clonotypes obtained by the gDNA method from a handful of donors. The table was pulled from immuneACCESS by TCRdb, which kept in-frame rearrangements only. Such tables lose some clones; where checked, under half of the loss comes from unresolved V genes, and the rest has no known cause. V and J calls and clone size come straight from that table; D and trimming were deduced from the DNA. This sample lists about 680,000 clones; under 95% were detected once. The top ten hold nearly 25% of the sample.

The sample taken for sequencing was naive CD8+ T cells sorted from blood. The intended sense of this specimen's cell subset or site label: CD45RA+CCR7+. The TCR sequence derives from a man in his thirties or forties in good health. This receptor chain uses TRBV7-9 and TRBJ2-6; the best D guess is TRBD2, with 5 bases matching. The DNA sequence is as follows: TGTGCCAGCAGCTTAGCAGCTAGCGGGGCCAACGTCCTGACTTTC. It translates as CASSLAASGANVLTF.